The 27 T cell receptor beta chains presented below share a single source sample, sequenced in a study of T cell changes during pregnancy in multiple sclerosis (dated by TCRdb to the late 2010s). Libraries were constructed by the immunoSEQ multiplex PCR assay. In its TCRdb copy, this immuneACCESS table keeps in-frame sequences only and misses some clones. Where compared with another copy, unresolved V genes explain less than half of these, and the others have no known cause. The sample includes tens of thousands of clones, with just over 90% observed a single time. Of the sample, more than 2.5% is held by the ten largest clones. The material was peripheral blood, obtained in the first trimester of pregnancy. These receptors were obtained from a female donor with multiple sclerosis, enrolled in a pregnancy study.

This clone was observed a handful of times. The chain combines TRBV2 with TRBJ1-2; possible D gene TRBD1, 5 bases. Per the germline V gene, CDR1 is SNHLY and CDR2 is FYNNEI. The germline V and J ends were trimmed by 9 bases and 7 bases, with 18 bases remaining between them. The CDR3 covers 13 residues. Here the CDR3 DNA reads TGTGCCAGGGGGCCAAGGGTTCTCTCTGGCTACACCTTC. It translates to CARGPRVLSGYTF. The full variable domain, completed using reference TRBV2 and TRBJ1-2, is EPEVTQTPSHQVTQMGQEVILRCVPISNHLYFYWYRQILGQKVEFLVSFYNNEISEKSEIFDDQFSVERPDGSNFTLKIRSTKLEDSAMYFCARGPRVLSGYTFGSGTRLTVV.

The chain joins TRBV5-1 to TRBJ2-2; 14 nucleotides match TRBD2. J was trimmed by 2 bases and V by 3 bases; bases with no gene match: 6. Germline V gene sequence: CDR1 SGHRS, CDR2 YFSETQ. The CDR3 totals 18 residues. CDR3 loop: CASSSIGLAGGNTGELFF. The CDR3 DNA reads TGCGCCAGCAGCTCGATTGGACTAGCGGGAGGTAACACCGGGGAGCTGTTTTTT.

This rearrangement joins TRBV19 to TRBJ2-1; TRBD2 is a possible D gene (5 bases). Trimming stripped 4 bases from V and 7 bases from J, with 11 bases between. This CDR3 region has 13 residues. CDR1 is LNHDA and CDR2 is SQIVND in the germline V gene (reference sequence). Here the CDR3 reads CASSTGKGNEQFF. Written as DNA, the CDR3 is TGTGCCAGTAGTACCGGGAAAGGAAATGAGCAGTTCTTC.

The chain couples TRBV7-2 to TRBJ2-5; 8 positions match TRBD1. Germline CDR1 reads SGHTA; CDR2 reads FQGNSA. The CDR3 extends over 14 amino acids. Trimming cost V 3 bases and J 4 bases; bases outside gene matches: 4. CDR3 in amino acids: CASSFATGVETQYF. In DNA form, the CDR3 reads TGTGCCAGCAGCTTTGCGACAGGGGTAGAGACCCAGTACTTC.

This rearrangement joins TRBV4-3 to TRBJ1-1, with TRBD1 matching over 7 bases. The trim removed 3 bases at V and 0 bases at J, leaving 4 bases unmatched. Looked up from germline, CDR1 is LGHNA and CDR2 is YSLEER. The CDR3 sequence is 15 residues long. CDR3 loop: CASSQDRLMNTEAFF. CDR3 in DNA: TGCGCCAGCAGCCAGGACAGGCTCATGAACACTGAAGCTTTCTTT.

The chain recombines TRBV5-1 with TRBJ1-6; 7 nucleotides match TRBD1. This CDR3 has 16 amino acids. Germline trimming cut 4 bases from V and 6 bases from J; bases unmatched to any gene: 10. CDR1 and CDR2 (germline): SGHRS, YFSETQ. The CDR3 protein is CASSPETQGTNSPLHF. The CDR3 coding sequence is TGCGCCAGCAGCCCCGAGACACAGGGGACTAATTCACCCCTCCACTTT.

This chain joins TRBV11-2 and TRBJ2-7; D is possibly TRBD2 (6 bases). Trimming stripped 5 bases from V and 2 bases from J, with 22 bases between. The CDR3 runs 17 residues. Germline CDR1 SGHAT, CDR2 FQNNGV. CDR3 DNA: TGTGCCAGCAGCCCGCGGGACTTTTCCCCGCTGGCCTACGAGCAGTACTTC. This translates into CASSPRDFSPLAYEQYF.

The chain uses TRBV9 and TRBJ2-5; 15 bases are shared with TRBD2. This CDR3 contains 18 residues. The V gene end was trimmed by 2 bases and the J gene end by 0 bases; junction bases not matched to a gene: 5. From germline, CDR1 is SGDLS and CDR2 YYNGEE. CDR3 region: CASSVGTSGRPYQETQYF. The CDR3 DNA sequence: TGTGCCAGCAGCGTGGGGACTAGCGGGAGGCCCTACCAAGAGACCCAGTACTTC.

This sequence joins TRBV7-9 and TRBJ2-7; D gene ambiguous. Germline-derived CDR1 and CDR2 are SEHNR and FQNEAQ (reference sequence). The length of the CDR3 is 13 residues. The germline V and J ends were trimmed by 6 bases and 3 bases, with 12 bases remaining between them. As DNA, the CDR3 is TGTGCCAGCAGTCCAACCGGTTACTACGAGCAGTACTTC. This sequence encodes CASSPTGYYEQYF.

The V and J genes are TRBV9 and TRBJ2-2; 9 bases are shared with TRBD2. The germline V gene encodes CDR1 SGDLS and CDR2 YYNGEE. V was pared by 3 bases and J by 5 bases, with 2 bases of the junction left unmatched. The CDR3 totals 14 residues. The CDR3 nucleotides are TGTGCCAGCAGCGCCCTAGCGGGAACCGGGGAGCTGTTTTTT. It encodes CASSALAGTGELFF.

The chain joins TRBV11-3 to TRBJ2-2; no clear D gene. Germline V CDR1 and CDR2: SGHNT, YENEEA. V dropped 2 bases and J dropped 0 bases, with 4 bases sitting between them. The CDR3 totals 14 residues. CDR3 region: CASSLTANTGELFF. DNA of the CDR3: TGTGCCAGCAGCTTAACGGCGAACACCGGGGAGCTGTTTTTT.

This clone was picked up one time. This chain joins TRBV19 and TRBJ2-5; 11 bases line up with TRBD2. Germline assignment: CDR1 LNHDA and CDR2 SQIVND (reference sequence). This CDR3 is 15 amino acids long. V shed 5 bases, J shed 7 bases, and the junction held 9 bases outside the gene matches. CDR3 nucleotide sequence: TGTGCCAGTAGTGTAGCGGGAGGGCCCCTGAGGACCCAGTACTTC. Protein sequence: CASSVAGGPLRTQYF.

This chain joins TRBV28 and TRBJ1-4, with TRBD1 matching 10 bases. Per germline, CDR1 MDHEN and CDR2 SYDVKM. V trimming: 2 bases; J trimming: 3 bases; junction bases outside the gene matches: 6. The CDR3 sequence is 17 residues long. The CDR3 bases are TGTGCCAGCAGTTTACCACTCGGACAGGGGGCTAATGAAAAACTGTTTTTT. As protein: CASSLPLGQGANEKLFF.

V and J are TRBV9 and TRBJ2-7, with a weak D call TRBD2 (6 bases). CDR1 SGDLS and CDR2 YYNGEE come from the germline V gene. The germline V and J ends were trimmed by 0 bases and 0 bases, with 7 bases remaining between them. The length of the CDR3 is 14 residues. The CDR3 sequence: CASSVVGSSYEQYF. The CDR3 nucleotides read TGTGCCAGCAGCGTAGTCGGGAGCTCCTACGAGCAGTACTTC.

The chain carries TRBV18 and TRBJ2-3, with D perhaps TRBD1 (8 bases). CDR1 is KGHSH and CDR2 is LQKENI in the germline V gene. Trimming shortened V by 3 bases and J by 3 bases, and 28 bases separated the two germline ends. This CDR3 spans 20 amino acids. Written as DNA, the CDR3 is TGTGCCAGCTCACCTACAGGGGGGGGCGAGAAGATACGGAGAACAGATACGCAGTATTTT. As protein: CASSPTGGGEKIRRTDTQYF.

The V gene is TRBV4-3, the J gene TRBJ1-6; 8 bases agree with TRBD1. V shed 4 bases and J 6 bases; nucleotides not matched to a gene: 11. The CDR3 has 17 amino acids. Germline V gene data show CDR1 as LGHNA and CDR2 as YSLEER. The CDR3 DNA reads TGCGCCAGCAGCCTAGGACAGGGATTGTATATTAATTCACCCCTCCACTTT. It translates to CASSLGQGLYINSPLHF.

This clone came up a few times. V usage is TRBV2 and J usage is TRBJ1-1, with D maybe TRBD1 (6 bases). Trimming stripped 4 bases from V and 0 bases from J, with 12 bases between. This CDR3 has 15 amino acids. Germline V gene data show CDR1 as SNHLY and CDR2 as FYNNEI. The CDR3 protein is CASSAQGVVNTEAFF. DNA of the CDR3: TGTGCCAGCAGTGCACAGGGCGTGGTGAACACTGAAGCTTTCTTT.

This chain links TRBV6-5 with TRBJ1-4; 7 bases map to TRBD1. This CDR3 is 14 amino acids long. V was pared by 4 bases and J by 3 bases, with 2 bases of the junction left unmatched. Germline V gene data show CDR1 as MNHEY and CDR2 as SVGAGI. For the CDR3, the DNA is TGTGCCAGCAGTTCCGACAGGGCTAATGAAAAACTGTTTTTT. Translating it yields CASSSDRANEKLFF.

This clone was observed a few times. The gene calls are TRBV18 and TRBJ1-1, with D hard to call. The CDR3 runs to 14 residues. Per germline, CDR1 KGHSH and CDR2 LQKENI. The V end lost 5 bases, the J end lost 2 bases, and 12 bases lay between the germline ends. This CDR3 is CASSESRVNTEAFF. The CDR3 nucleotides read TGTGCCAGCTCAGAATCTCGGGTTAACACTGAAGCTTTCTTT.

The chain uses TRBV4-3 and TRBJ1-3; 7 nucleotides match TRBD1. The V gene end was trimmed by 1 base and the J gene end by 4 bases; junction bases not matched to a gene: 1. The CDR3 totals 14 residues. The germline gives CDR1 LGHNA, CDR2 YSLEER. The CDR3 DNA reads as TGCGCCAGCAGCCAAGTGGGACAGGGAAACACCATATATTTT. Encoded protein: CASSQVGQGNTIYF.

The rearrangement links TRBV6-6 to TRBJ1-3; D uncertain. CDR3 length: 12 amino acids. CDR1 is MNHNY and CDR2 is SVGAGI in the germline V gene (reference sequence). Trimming took off 6 bases at V and 1 base at J, with 4 bases between the two ends. CDR3 sequence reads: CASSPSGNTIYF. The CDR3 bases are TGTGCCAGCAGCCCGTCTGGAAACACCATATATTTT.

This chain uses TRBV5-1 with TRBJ2-7; 9 nucleotides align to TRBD2. The CDR3 has 17 residues. Germline CDR1 reads SGHRS; CDR2 reads YFSETQ. V was clipped by 4 bases and J by 4 bases; unmatched bases: 15. CDR3 DNA: TGCGCCAGCAGCCCGGGACTAGCCCCGCTAAATCGGTACGAGCAGTACTTC. Protein sequence: CASSPGLAPLNRYEQYF.

The chain combines TRBV18 with TRBJ2-2; no clear D. V lost 0 bases and J lost 4, with 3 bases in between. Germline V CDR1 and CDR2: KGHSH, LQKENI. The CDR3 has 13 amino acids. This CDR3 reads CASSPPSTGELFF. In DNA form, the CDR3 reads TGTGCCAGCTCACCACCGAGCACCGGGGAGCTGTTTTTT.

CDR3 region: CASSTGLAPYQETQYF. The CDR3 DNA follows: TGTGCCAGCAGCACTGGGCTAGCGCCATACCAAGAGACCCAGTACTTC. The V call is TRBV9, the J call TRBJ2-5; D might be TRBD2 (6 bases). Per germline, CDR1 SGDLS and CDR2 YYNGEE. Trimming took 4 bases from V and 0 from J, leaving 16 bases between them. This CDR3 is built from 16 residues. Full variable domain (remainder filled in from reference TRBV9 and TRBJ2-5): DSGVTQTPKHLITATGQRVTLRCSPRSGDLSVYWYQQSLDQGLQFLIQYYNGEERAKGNILERFSAQQFPDLHSELNLSSLELGDSALYFCASSTGLAPYQETQYFGPGTRLLVL.

The V call is TRBV6-1, the J call TRBJ2-3; D is uncertain. The CDR3 sequence is 11 residues long. CDR1 is MNHNS and CDR2 is SASEGT in the germline V gene. V was cut by 6 bases and J by 5 bases, with 6 bases left in between. CDR3 loop: CASRTVDTQYF. DNA for the CDR3: TGTGCCAGCAGAACTGTAGATACGCAGTATTTT.

This chain joins TRBV6-5 and TRBJ2-5; 7 bases map to TRBD2. This CDR3 contains 14 residues. Losses at the gene ends were 5 bases for V and 6 bases for J; bases not matched to a gene: 9. In germline, CDR1 is MNHEY, CDR2 SVGAGI. This CDR3 is CASSAAGSGKTQYF. CDR3 sequence (DNA): TGTGCCAGCAGTGCGGCAGGGAGCGGGAAGACCCAGTACTTC.

This sequence joins TRBV5-5 and TRBJ1-1, with a weak D call TRBD1 (6 bases). Trimming stripped 4 bases from V and 1 base from J, with 8 bases between. The CDR3 loop spans 13 amino acids. Germline CDR1 is SGHKS and CDR2 is YYEKEE (reference sequence). The CDR3 sequence: CASSRGGNTEAFF. The CDR3 bases are TGTGCCAGCAGCAGGGGGGGGAACACTGAAGCTTTCTTT.